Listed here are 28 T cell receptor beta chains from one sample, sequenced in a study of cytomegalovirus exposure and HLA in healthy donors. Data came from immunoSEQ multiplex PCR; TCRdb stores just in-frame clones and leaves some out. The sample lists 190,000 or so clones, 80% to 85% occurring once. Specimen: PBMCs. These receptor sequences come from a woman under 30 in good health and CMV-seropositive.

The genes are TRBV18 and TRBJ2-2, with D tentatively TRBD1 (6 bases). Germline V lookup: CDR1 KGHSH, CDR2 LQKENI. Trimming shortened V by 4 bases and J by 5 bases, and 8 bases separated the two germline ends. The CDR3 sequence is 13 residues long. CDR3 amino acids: CASSRGQTGELFF. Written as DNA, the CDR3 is TGTGCCAGCTCACGTGGACAGACCGGGGAGCTGTTTTTT.

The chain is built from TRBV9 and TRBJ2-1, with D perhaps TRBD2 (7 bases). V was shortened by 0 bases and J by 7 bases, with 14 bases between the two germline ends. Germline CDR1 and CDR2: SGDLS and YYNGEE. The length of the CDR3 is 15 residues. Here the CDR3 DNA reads TGTGCCAGCAGCGTAGTCGGGGGGCCAGGAAATGAGCAGTTCTTC. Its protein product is CASSVVGGPGNEQFF.

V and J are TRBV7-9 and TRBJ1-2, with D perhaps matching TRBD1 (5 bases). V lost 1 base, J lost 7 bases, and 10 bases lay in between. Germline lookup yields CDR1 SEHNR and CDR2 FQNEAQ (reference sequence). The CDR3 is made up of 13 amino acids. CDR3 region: CASSLDAGSGYTF. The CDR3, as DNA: TGTGCCAGCAGCTTAGATGCAGGGTCTGGCTACACCTTC.

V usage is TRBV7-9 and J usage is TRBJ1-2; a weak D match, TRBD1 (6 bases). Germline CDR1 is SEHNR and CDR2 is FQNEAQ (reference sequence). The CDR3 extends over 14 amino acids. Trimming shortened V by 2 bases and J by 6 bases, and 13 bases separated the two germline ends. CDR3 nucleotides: TGTGCCAGCAGCTTATCCACAGGGTTAGATGGCTACACCTTC. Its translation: CASSLSTGLDGYTF.

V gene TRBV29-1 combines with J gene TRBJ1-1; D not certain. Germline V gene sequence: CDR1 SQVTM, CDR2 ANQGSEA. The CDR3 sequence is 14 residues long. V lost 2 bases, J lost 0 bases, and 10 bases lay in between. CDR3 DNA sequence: TGCAGCGTTGAATTACGGGGAATGAACACTGAAGCTTTCTTT. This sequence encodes CSVELRGMNTEAFF.

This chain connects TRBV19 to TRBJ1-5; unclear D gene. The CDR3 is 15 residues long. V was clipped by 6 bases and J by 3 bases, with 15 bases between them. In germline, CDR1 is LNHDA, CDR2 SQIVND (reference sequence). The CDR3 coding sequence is TGTGCCAGTAGCGTTTTTTGGGAGATCAATCAGCCCCAGCATTTT. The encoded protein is CASSVFWEINQPQHF.

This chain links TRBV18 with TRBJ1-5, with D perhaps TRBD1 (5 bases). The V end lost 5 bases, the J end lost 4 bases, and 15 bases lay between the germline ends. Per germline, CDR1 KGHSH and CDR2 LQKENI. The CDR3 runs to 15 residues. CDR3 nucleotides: TGTGCCAGCTCAGGTCCAGGGCAGGGTAATCAGCCCCAGCATTTT. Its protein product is CASSGPGQGNQPQHF.

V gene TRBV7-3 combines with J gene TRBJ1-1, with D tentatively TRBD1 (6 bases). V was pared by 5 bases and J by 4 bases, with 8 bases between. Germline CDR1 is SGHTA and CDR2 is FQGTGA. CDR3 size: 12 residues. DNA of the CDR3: TGTGCCAGCAGCCAGACAGGCACTGAAGCTTTCTTT. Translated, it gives CASSQTGTEAFF.

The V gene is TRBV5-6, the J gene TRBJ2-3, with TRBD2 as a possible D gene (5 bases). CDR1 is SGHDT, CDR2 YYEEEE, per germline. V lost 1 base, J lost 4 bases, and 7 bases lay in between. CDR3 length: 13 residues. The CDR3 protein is CASSLWGADTQYF. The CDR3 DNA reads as TGTGCCAGCAGCTTGTGGGGAGCAGATACGCAGTATTTT. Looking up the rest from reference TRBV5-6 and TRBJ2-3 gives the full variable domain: DAGVTQSPTHLIKTRGQQVTLRCSPKSGHDTVSWYQQALGQGPQFIFQYYEEEERQRGNFPDRFSGHQFPNYSSELNVNALLLGDSALYLCASSLWGADTQYFGPGTRLTVL.

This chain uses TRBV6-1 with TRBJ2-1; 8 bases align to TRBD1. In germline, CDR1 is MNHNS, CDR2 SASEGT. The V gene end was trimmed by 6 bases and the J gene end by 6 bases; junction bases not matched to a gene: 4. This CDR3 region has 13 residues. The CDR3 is CASRDRGGNEQFF. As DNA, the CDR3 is TGTGCCAGCAGAGACAGGGGCGGCAATGAGCAGTTCTTC.

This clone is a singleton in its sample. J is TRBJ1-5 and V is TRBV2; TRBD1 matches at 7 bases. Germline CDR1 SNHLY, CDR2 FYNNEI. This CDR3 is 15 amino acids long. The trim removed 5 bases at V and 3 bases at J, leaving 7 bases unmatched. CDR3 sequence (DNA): TGTGCCAGCAGTACAGGGGCCGGTTACAATCAGCCCCAGCATTTT. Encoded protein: CASSTGAGYNQPQHF.

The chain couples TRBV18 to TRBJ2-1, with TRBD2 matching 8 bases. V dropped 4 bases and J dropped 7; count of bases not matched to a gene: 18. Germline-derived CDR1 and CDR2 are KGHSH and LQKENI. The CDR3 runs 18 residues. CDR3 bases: TGTGCCAGCTCACAGAGGGCTAGCGGGTTTTCTAAAGGGAATGAGCAGTTCTTC. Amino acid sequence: CASSQRASGFSKGNEQFF.

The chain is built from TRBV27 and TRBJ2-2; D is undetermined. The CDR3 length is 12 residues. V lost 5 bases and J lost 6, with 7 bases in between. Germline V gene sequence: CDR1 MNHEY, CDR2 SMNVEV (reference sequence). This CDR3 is CASSPRAGELFF. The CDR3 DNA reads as TGTGCCAGCAGTCCCCGTGCCGGGGAGCTGTTTTTT.

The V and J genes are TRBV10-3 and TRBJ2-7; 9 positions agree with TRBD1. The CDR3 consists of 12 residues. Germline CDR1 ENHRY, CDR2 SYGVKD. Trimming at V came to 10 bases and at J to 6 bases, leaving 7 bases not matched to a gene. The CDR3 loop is CATGTGLFEQYF. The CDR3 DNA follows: TGTGCCACCGGGACAGGGCTTTTCGAGCAGTACTTC.

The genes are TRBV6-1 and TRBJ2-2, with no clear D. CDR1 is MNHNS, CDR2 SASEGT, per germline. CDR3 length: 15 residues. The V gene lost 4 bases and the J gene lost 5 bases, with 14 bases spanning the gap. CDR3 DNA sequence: TGTGCCAGCAGTGGGCCCCTCTTCGGGACCGGGGAGCTGTTTTTT. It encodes CASSGPLFGTGELFF.

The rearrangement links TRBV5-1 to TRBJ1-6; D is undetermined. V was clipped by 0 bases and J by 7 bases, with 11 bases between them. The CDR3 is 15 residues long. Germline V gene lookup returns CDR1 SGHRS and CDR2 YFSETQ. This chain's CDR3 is CASSLDGGMNSPLHF. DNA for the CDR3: TGCGCCAGCAGCTTGGATGGAGGGATGAATTCACCCCTCCACTTT.

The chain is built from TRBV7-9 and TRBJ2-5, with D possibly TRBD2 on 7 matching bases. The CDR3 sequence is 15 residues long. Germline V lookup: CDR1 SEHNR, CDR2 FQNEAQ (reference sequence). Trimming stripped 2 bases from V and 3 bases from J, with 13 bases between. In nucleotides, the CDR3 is TGTGCCAGCAGCTTAAGGAGGGGGGGAAAAGAGACCCAGTACTTC. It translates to CASSLRRGGKETQYF.

The CDR3: CASSRLAGTGELFF. The CDR3 DNA sequence: TGTGCCAGCAGTAGACTAGCGGGCACCGGGGAGCTGTTTTTT. The chain couples TRBV6-5 to TRBJ2-2, with 10 positions matching TRBD2. This CDR3 has 14 residues. V gave up 5 bases and J gave up 4 bases; unmatched junction bases: 1. CDR1 MNHEY and CDR2 SVGAGI come from the germline V gene.

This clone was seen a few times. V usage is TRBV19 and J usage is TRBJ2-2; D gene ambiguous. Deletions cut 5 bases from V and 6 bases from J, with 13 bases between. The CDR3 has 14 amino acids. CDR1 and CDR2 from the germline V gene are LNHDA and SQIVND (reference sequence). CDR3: CASSDFTASGELFF. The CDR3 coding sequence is TGTGCCAGTAGTGACTTTACGGCCTCCGGGGAGCTGTTTTTT.

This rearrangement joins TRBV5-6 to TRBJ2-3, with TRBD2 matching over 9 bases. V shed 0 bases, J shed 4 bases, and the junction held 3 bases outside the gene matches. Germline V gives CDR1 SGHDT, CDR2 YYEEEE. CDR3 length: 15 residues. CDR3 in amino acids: CASSLGGREADTQYF. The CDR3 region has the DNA TGTGCCAGCAGCTTGGGCGGGAGGGAAGCAGATACGCAGTATTTT.

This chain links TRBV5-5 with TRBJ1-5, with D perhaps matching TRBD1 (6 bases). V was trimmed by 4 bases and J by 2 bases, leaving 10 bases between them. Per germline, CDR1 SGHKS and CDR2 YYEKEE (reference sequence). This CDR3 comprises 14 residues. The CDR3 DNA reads TGTGCCAGCAGCGCTTCAGGGGGCAATCAGCCCCAGCATTTT. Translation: CASSASGGNQPQHF.

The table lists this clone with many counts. The CDR3 is CASSRGTSEANTGELFF. CDR3 nucleotide sequence: TGCGCCAGCAGCCGCGGGACTAGCGAAGCGAACACCGGGGAGCTGTTTTTT. This chain links TRBV23-1 with TRBJ2-2; 10 bases map to TRBD2. TRBV23-1 is treated as an ORF (open reading frame) with a function not yet certain. V shed 6 bases, J shed 0 bases, and the junction held 7 bases outside the gene matches. The CDR3 consists of 17 residues.

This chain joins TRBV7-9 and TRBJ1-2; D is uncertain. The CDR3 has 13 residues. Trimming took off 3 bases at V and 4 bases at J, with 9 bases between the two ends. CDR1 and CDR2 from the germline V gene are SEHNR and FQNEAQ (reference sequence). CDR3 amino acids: CASSFFSSYGYTF. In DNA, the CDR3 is TGTGCCAGCAGCTTTTTCTCGAGCTATGGCTACACCTTC.

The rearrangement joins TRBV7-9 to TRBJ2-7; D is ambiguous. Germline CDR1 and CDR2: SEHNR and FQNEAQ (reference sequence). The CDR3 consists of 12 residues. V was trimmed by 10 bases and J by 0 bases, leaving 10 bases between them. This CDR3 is CATVESSYEQYF. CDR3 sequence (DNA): TGTGCCACGGTAGAGAGCTCCTACGAGCAGTACTTC.

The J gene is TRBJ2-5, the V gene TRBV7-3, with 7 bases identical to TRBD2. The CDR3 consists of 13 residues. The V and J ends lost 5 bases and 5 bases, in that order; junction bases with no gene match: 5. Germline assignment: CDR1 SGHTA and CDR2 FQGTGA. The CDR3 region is CASSPTSLETQYF. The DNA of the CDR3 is TGTGCCAGCAGCCCGACTAGCCTGGAGACCCAGTACTTC.

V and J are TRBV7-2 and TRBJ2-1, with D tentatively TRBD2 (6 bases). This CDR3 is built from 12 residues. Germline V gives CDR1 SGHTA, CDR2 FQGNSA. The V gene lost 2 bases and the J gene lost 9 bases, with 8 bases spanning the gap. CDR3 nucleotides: TGTGCCAGCAGCTTAAACGGGGGTGAGCAGTTCTTC. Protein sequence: CASSLNGGEQFF.

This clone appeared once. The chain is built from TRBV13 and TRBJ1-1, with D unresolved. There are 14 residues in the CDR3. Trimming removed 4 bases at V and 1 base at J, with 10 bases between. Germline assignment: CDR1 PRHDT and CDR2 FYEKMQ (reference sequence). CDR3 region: CASSYIKKNTEAFF. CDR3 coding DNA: TGTGCCAGCAGCTACATAAAAAAGAACACTGAAGCTTTCTTT.

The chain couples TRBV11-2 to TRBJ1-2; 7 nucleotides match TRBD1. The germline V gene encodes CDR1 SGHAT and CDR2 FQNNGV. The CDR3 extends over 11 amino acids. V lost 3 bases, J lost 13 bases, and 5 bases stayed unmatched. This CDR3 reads CASSFGQVLTF. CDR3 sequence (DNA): TGTGCCAGCAGCTTCGGACAGGTGCTCACCTTC.